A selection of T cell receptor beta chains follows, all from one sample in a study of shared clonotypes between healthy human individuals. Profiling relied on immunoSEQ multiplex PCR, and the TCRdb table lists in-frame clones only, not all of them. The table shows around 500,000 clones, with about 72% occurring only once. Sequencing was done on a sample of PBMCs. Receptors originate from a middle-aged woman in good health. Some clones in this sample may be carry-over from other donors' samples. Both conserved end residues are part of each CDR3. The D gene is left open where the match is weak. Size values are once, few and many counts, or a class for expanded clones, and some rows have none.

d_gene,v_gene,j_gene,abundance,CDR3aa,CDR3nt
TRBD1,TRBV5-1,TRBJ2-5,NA,CASSRGQGGETQYF,TGCGCCAGCAGCCGGGGACAGGGTGGAGAGACCCAGTACTTC
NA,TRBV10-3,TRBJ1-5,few,CAISEAQVQPQHF,TGTGCCATCAGTGAGGCGCAGGTTCAGCCCCAGCATTTT
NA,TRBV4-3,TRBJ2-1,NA,CASSPAGTALGNEQFF,TGCGCCAGCAGCCCCGCCGGGACCGCCTTAGGCAATGAGCAGTTCTTC
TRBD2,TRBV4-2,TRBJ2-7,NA,CASSQDGGTGGYEQYF,TGTGCCAGCAGCCAAGATGGTGGAACGGGAGGGTACGAGCAGTACTTC
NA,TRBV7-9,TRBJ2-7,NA,CASSLVGYEQYF,TGTGCCAGCAGCTTAGTCGGGTACGAGCAGTACTTC
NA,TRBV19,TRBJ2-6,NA,CASSNGIRTGANVLTF,TGTGCCAGTAGTAATGGGATTCGCACTGGGGCCAACGTCCTGACTTTC
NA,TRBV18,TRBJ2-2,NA,CASSATQLTATNTGELFF,TGTGCCAGCTCCGCCACCCAATTGACAGCTACGAACACCGGGGAGCTGTTTTTT
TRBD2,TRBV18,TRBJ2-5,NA,CASGVLAERQETQYF,TGTGCCAGCGGGGTACTAGCGGAGCGCCAAGAGACCCAGTACTTC
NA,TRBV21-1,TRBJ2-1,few,CASSKVGGYNEQFF,TGTGCCAGCAGCAAAGTAGGAGGGTACAATGAGCAGTTCTTC
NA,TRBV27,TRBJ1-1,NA,CASSWGRDTEAFF,TGTGCCAGCAGTTGGGGCAGGGACACTGAAGCTTTCTTT
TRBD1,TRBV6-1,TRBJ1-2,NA,CASILQGASNYGYTF,TGTGCCAGCATCCTACAGGGGGCGTCGAACTATGGCTACACCTTC
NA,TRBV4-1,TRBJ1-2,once,CASSQPLRGGGYTF,TGCGCCAGCAGCCAACCCCTGAGGGGTGGAGGCTACACCTTC
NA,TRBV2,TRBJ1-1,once,CASSEGGRPEAFF,TGTGCCAGCAGTGAAGGGGGCAGGCCTGAAGCTTTCTTT
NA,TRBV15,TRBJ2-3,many,CATSPFGGATDTQYF,TGTGCCACCAGCCCTTTTGGCGGAGCCACAGATACGCAGTATTTT
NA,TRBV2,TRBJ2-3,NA,CASSGQGRDTQYF,TGTGCCAGCAGTGGGCAGGGGAGAGATACGCAGTATTTT
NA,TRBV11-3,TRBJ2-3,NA,CASSEGLDTQYF,TGTGCCAGCAGCGAAGGACTAGATACGCAGTATTTT
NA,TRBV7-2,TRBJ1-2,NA,CASSLVGHDGYTF,TGTGCCAGCAGCTTAGTAGGGCACGATGGCTACACCTTC
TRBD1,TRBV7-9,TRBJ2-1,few,CASSPRTGESSYNEQFF,TGTGCCAGCAGCCCCCGGACAGGGGAGAGCTCCTACAATGAGCAGTTCTTC
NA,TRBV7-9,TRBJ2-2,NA,CASSLGVGRGEGTGELFF,TGTGCCAGCAGCTTAGGTGTCGGCAGGGGAGAGGGCACCGGGGAGCTGTTTTTT
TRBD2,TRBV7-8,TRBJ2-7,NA,CASSLMGWTSGEGEQYF,TGTGCCAGCAGCTTAATGGGCTGGACTAGCGGAGAAGGAGAGCAGTACTTC
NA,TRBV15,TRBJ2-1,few,CATSRETGRLYNEQFF,TGTGCCACCAGCAGAGAGACCGGACGGCTATACAATGAGCAGTTCTTC
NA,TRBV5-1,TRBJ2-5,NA,CASSLSGTGETQYF,TGCGCCAGCAGCTTGAGTGGGACGGGAGAGACCCAGTACTTC
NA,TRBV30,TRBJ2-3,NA,CAWSWGSTDTQYF,TGTGCCTGGAGTTGGGGAAGCACAGATACGCAGTATTTT
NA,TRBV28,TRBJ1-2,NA,CASSLPQGSINYGYTF,TGTGCCAGCAGTTTGCCGCAGGGATCCATTAACTATGGCTACACCTTC
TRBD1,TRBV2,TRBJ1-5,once,CASSFDRGDQPQHF,TGTGCCAGCAGTTTCGACAGGGGGGATCAGCCCCAGCATTTT
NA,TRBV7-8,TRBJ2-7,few,CASSPDGRRSAYEQYF,TGTGCCAGCAGCCCCGATGGTCGACGGAGCGCCTACGAGCAGTACTTC
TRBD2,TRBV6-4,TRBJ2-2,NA,CASSATSGRLNTGELFF,TGTGCCAGCAGTGCAACTAGCGGGAGGCTGAACACCGGGGAGCTGTTTTTT
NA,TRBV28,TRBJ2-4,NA,CASSFVEGAKNIQYF,TGTGCCAGCAGTTTTGTGGAGGGGGCCAAAAACATTCAGTACTTC
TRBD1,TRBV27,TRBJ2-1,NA,CASSRQGYEQFF,TGTGCCAGCAGTCGACAGGGTTACGAGCAGTTCTTC
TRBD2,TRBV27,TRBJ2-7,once,CASGTRTSAYEQYF,TGTGCCAGCGGTACCCGGACTAGCGCTTACGAGCAGTACTTC
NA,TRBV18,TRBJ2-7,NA,CASSPRDGTNEQYF,TGTGCCAGCTCACCACGGGACGGCACGAACGAGCAGTACTTC
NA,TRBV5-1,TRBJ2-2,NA,CASSLAGGRSHTGELFF,TGCGCCAGCAGCTTGGCTGGGGGAAGGAGTCACACCGGGGAGCTGTTTTTT
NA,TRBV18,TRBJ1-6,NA,CASSPQGLMSPLHF,TGTGCCAGCTCACCCCAGGGGCTGATGTCACCCCTCCACTTT
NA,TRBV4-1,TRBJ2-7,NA,CASSQGLSGLRAEQYF,TGCGCCAGCAGCCAGGGATTATCGGGACTCCGGGCCGAGCAGTACTTC
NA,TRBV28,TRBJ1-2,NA,CASSPRGKEYGYTF,TGTGCCAGCAGTCCAAGGGGAAAGGAGTATGGCTACACCTTC
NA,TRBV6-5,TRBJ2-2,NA,CASSRPPEGELFF,TGTGCCAGCAGCCGGCCCCCTGAGGGGGAGCTGTTTTTT
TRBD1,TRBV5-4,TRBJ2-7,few,CASSSDRFYEQYF,TGTGCCAGCAGCTCGGACAGGTTCTACGAGCAGTACTTC
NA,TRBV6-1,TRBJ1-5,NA,CASSESWAGAIQPQHF,TGTGCCAGCAGTGAAAGTTGGGCGGGAGCCATACAGCCCCAGCATTTT
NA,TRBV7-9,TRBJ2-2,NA,CASAWVQGRTGELFF,TGTGCCAGCGCCTGGGTACAGGGGAGGACCGGGGAGCTGTTTTTT
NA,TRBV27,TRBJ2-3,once,CASSLAGYSTDTQYF,TGTGCCAGCAGTTTAGCAGGGTATAGCACAGATACGCAGTATTTT
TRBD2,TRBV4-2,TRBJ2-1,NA,CASSHSTSGGDYEQFF,TGTGCCAGCAGCCATTCGACTAGCGGGGGTGATTATGAGCAGTTCTTC
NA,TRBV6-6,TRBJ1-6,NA,CASRRTGGREDSPLHF,TGTGCCAGCAGACGCACGGGGGGACGGGAAGATTCACCCCTCCACTTT
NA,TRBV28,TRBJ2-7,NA,CASTPRGTASYEQYF,TGTGCCAGCACCCCCCGCGGGACGGCCTCCTACGAGCAGTACTTC
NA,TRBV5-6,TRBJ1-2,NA,CASSLAPTETNYGYTF,TGTGCCAGCAGCTTGGCGCCGACAGAGACAAACTATGGCTACACCTTC
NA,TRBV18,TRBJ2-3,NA,CASSPSGTDTQYF,TGTGCCAGCTCACCATCCGGGACAGATACGCAGTATTTT
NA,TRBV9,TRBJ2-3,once,CASSVGTYTDTQYF,TGTGCCAGCAGCGTAGGGACTTACACAGATACGCAGTATTTT
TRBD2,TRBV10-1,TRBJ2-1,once,CATEEPGLAGQNEQFF,TGCGCCACCGAGGAACCGGGACTAGCGGGACAAAATGAGCAGTTCTTC
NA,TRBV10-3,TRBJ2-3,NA,CAISEPDNGGDTQYF,TGTGCCATCAGTGAGCCGGACAATGGGGGGGATACGCAGTATTTT
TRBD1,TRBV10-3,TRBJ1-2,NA,CAISDWGRGTGYGYTF,TGTGCCATCAGTGATTGGGGCAGGGGGACAGGCTATGGCTACACCTTC
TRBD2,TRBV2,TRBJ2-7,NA,CASRRGTSGPYEQYF,TGTGCCAGCAGGAGGGGGACTAGCGGGCCCTACGAGCAGTACTTC
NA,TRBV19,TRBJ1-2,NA,CASSPQTTSYGYTF,TGTGCCAGTAGTCCCCAGACAACGAGCTATGGCTACACCTTC
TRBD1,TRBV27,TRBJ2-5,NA,CASYPTGGRETQYF,TGTGCCAGTTACCCGACAGGGGGAAGAGAGACCCAGTACTTC
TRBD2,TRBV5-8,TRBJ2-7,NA,CASSYRGGYFYEQYF,TGTGCCAGCAGCTACCGGGGGGGTTACTTCTACGAGCAGTACTTC
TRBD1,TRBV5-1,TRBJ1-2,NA,CASSYGTGDVYGYTF,TGCGCCAGCAGCTACGGGACAGGGGATGTCTATGGCTACACCTTC
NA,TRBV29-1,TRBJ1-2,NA,CSVMDGLGYTF,TGCAGCGTCATGGACGGTTTGGGCTACACCTTC
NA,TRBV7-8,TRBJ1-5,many,CASSSSPGNQPQHF,TGTGCCAGCAGCTCCAGCCCGGGCAATCAGCCCCAGCATTTT
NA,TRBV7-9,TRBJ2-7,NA,CASSLPGGINEQYF,TGTGCCAGCAGCTTGCCGGGCGGGATCAACGAGCAGTACTTC
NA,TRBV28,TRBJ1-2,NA,CASSLPQGIYGYTF,TGTGCCAGCAGTTTACCACAGGGAATCTATGGCTACACCTTC
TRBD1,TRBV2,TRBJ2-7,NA,CASSAQGAHEQYF,TGTGCCAGCAGTGCACAGGGGGCCCACGAGCAGTACTTC
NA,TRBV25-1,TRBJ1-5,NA,CASSDRARNQPQHF,TGTGCCAGCAGCGATAGGGCTCGCAATCAGCCCCAGCATTTT